Listed below are T cell receptor beta chains from one sample, sequenced in a study of T cell changes during pregnancy in multiple sclerosis. Produced via immunoSEQ multiplex PCR; TCRdb's table is partial and in-frame only. Counted here are around 21,000 clones, about 89% occurring once; the ten biggest clones make up roughly 6.9%. Specimen: CD8+ T cells from peripheral blood mononuclear cells, collected in the first trimester of pregnancy. These TCRs come from a female donor with multiple sclerosis, enrolled in a pregnancy study. The CDR3 runs from the conserved cysteine through the conserved F or W. A D gene is named only where the DNA matches it firmly. Clone size appears in some rows only: once, few, many, or a class for an expanded clone.

>NA|TRBJ2-1|TRBD2|TRBV14
TGTGCCAGCAGCCCCCGACTAGCGGGGGGCTACAATGAGCAGTTCTTC
CASSPRLAGGYNEQFF
>NA|TRBJ1-4|NA|TRBV21-1
TGTGCCAGCAGACATTGGGTTTACCGCCGGGACAGGGCGAAATACCTGGCCACTAATGAAAAACTGTTTTTT
CASRHWVYRRDRAKYLATNEKLFF
>NA|TRBJ2-3|NA|TRBV7-3
TGTGCCAGCAGCTTAGGGGGGAGGTTCACAGATACGCAGTATTTT
CASSLGGRFTDTQYF
>NA|TRBJ2-3|NA|TRBV21-1
TGTGCCAGCCTTCTACGGTTCTTAGGGGCCACAGATACGCAGTATTTT
CASLLRFLGATDTQYF
>NA|TRBJ2-1|NA|TRBV28
TGTGCCAGCAGTTCTAGACAACAGGTTTACAATGAGCAGTTCTTC
CASSSRQQVYNEQFF
>NA|TRBJ1-1|NA|TRBV11-2
TGTGCCAGCAGTTCCTCTTTGAACACTGAAGCTTTCTTT
CASSSSLNTEAFF
>NA|TRBJ2-7|TRBD2|TRBV6-5
TGTGCCAGCAGCTTCAGCGGGAGGTCGGACGAGCAGTACTTC
CASSFSGRSDEQYF
>NA|TRBJ2-3|TRBD2|TRBV6-4
TGTGCCAGCAGTGAGAAAGGACTAGCGGGAGCAGATACGCAGTATTTT
CASSEKGLAGADTQYF
>NA|TRBJ1-1|NA|TRBV5-6
TGTGCCAGCAGCTTAACAGCGAACACTGAAGCTTTCTTT
CASSLTANTEAFF
>NA|TRBJ2-7|TRBD1|TRBV14
TGTGCCAGCAGCCAGGGCCCACAGGGGGCTTCCTACGAGCAGTACTTT
CASSQGPQGASYEQYF
>NA|TRBJ2-7|TRBD1|TRBV18
TGTGCCAGCAAGGGACAGGGGGAATACGAGCAGTACTTC
CASKGQGEYEQYF
>NA|TRBJ1-1|NA|TRBV7-2
TGTGCCAGCAGCTCGGGGTTGGGAACTGAAGCTTTCTTT
CASSSGLGTEAFF
>NA|TRBJ1-1|TRBD1|TRBV4-1
TGCGCCAGCAGCACTGATACAGGGGAGAACACTGAAGCTTTCTTT
CASSTDTGENTEAFF
>once|TRBJ1-1|NA|TRBV5-6
TGTGCCAGCAGCTTCATGAACACTGAAGCTTTCTTT
CASSFMNTEAFF
>NA|TRBJ2-3|NA|TRBV7-9
TGTGCCAGCAGCTTCGGACACCTCACAGATACGCAGTATTTT
CASSFGHLTDTQYF
>NA|TRBJ2-3|TRBD2|TRBV9
TGTGCCAGCAGCGTAAGTAGCGGGGGCACAGATACGCAGTATTTT
CASSVSSGGTDTQYF
>few|TRBJ2-3|TRBD2|TRBV6-4
TGTGCCAGCAGTGCCTCGACTAGCGCGACAGATACGCAGTATTTT
CASSASTSATDTQYF
>once|TRBJ1-5|TRBD1|TRBV7-9
TGTGCCAGCAGCTTCCAGGACAGGAACCAGCCCCAGCATTTT
CASSFQDRNQPQHF
>NA|TRBJ2-1|NA|TRBV7-6
TGTGCCAGCAGCGACACCCCGGGACACTACAATGAGCAGTTCTTC
CASSDTPGHYNEQFF
>NA|TRBJ2-7|TRBD1|TRBV28
TGTGCCAGCAGGGGGACAGAATCGTACGAGCAGTACTTC
CASRGTESYEQYF